A selection of T cell receptor beta chains follows, all from one sample in a study of cytomegalovirus exposure and HLA in healthy donors. The assay was immunoSEQ multiplex PCR, and TCRdb's table has in-frame clones only and misses some. Its clone listing holds around 70,000 clones. Sequencing was performed on PBMCs. These receptors were obtained from a female donor in good health and CMV-seropositive. CDR3s include the opening cysteine and the closing phenylalanine or tryptophan. D genes are given only for firm matches. The listing skips clone size in some rows; elsewhere it reads once, few, many or a size class.

J: TRBJ2-1; D: .; size: .; V: TRBV5-1; CDR3: CASSLGDLNNEQFF; DNA: TGCGCCAGCAGCTTAGGGGACTTAAACAATGAGCAGTTCTTC
J: TRBJ1-2; D: .; size: .; V: TRBV7-9; CDR3: CASSPDINYGYTF; DNA: TGTGCCAGCAGCCCGGACATTAACTATGGCTACACCTTC
J: TRBJ1-4; D: .; size: .; V: TRBV4-3; CDR3: CASSPGPLGQGNEKLFF; DNA: TGCGCCAGCAGCCCCGGCCCATTAGGGCAGGGTAATGAAAAACTGTTTTTT
J: TRBJ2-2; D: .; size: .; V: TRBV5-1; CDR3: CASSLGVDSGELFF; DNA: TGCGCCAGCAGCTTGGGCGTCGATTCCGGGGAGCTGTTTTTT
J: TRBJ2-7; D: .; size: .; V: TRBV5-1; CDR3: CASSAMASSSSYEQYF; DNA: TGCGCCAGCAGCGCGATGGCTAGCTCGAGCTCCTACGAGCAGTACTTC
J: TRBJ2-5; D: TRBD1; size: .; V: TRBV6-5; CDR3: CASRPDRGRQETQYF; DNA: TGTGCCAGCAGACCCGACAGGGGGAGACAAGAGACCCAGTACTTC
J: TRBJ1-2; D: TRBD1; size: .; V: TRBV28; CDR3: CASSPPTGYRGYTF; DNA: TGTGCCAGCAGTCCCCCGACAGGGTACCGTGGCTACACCTTC
J: TRBJ1-5; D: .; size: .; V: TRBV5-1; CDR3: CASSLVRQPQHF; DNA: TGCGCCAGCAGCTTGGTACGGCAGCCCCAGCATTTT
J: TRBJ2-5; D: TRBD1; size: .; V: TRBV5-1; CDR3: CASSLAGQGYELETQYF; DNA: TGCGCCAGCAGCTTGGCCGGACAGGGATATGAGTTGGAGACCCAGTACTTC
J: TRBJ1-4; D: .; size: .; V: TRBV2; CDR3: CASGGAVATNEKLFF; DNA: TGTGCCAGCGGCGGGGCGGTTGCAACTAATGAAAAACTGTTTTTT
J: TRBJ1-6; D: TRBD1; size: .; V: TRBV6-5; CDR3: CASSYGDRGGSPLHF; DNA: TGTGCCAGCAGTTACGGGGACAGGGGAGGCTCACCCCTCCACTTT
J: TRBJ2-2; D: TRBD2; size: .; V: TRBV19; CDR3: CASTNSGGPNTGELFF; DNA: TGTGCCAGTACTAATAGCGGGGGACCGAACACCGGGGAGCTGTTTTTT
J: TRBJ2-1; D: TRBD1; size: .; V: TRBV5-1; CDR3: CASSRTGTSYNEQFF; DNA: TGCGCCAGCAGCCGGACAGGGACCTCCTACAATGAGCAGTTCTTC
J: TRBJ1-1; D: .; size: .; V: TRBV7-2; CDR3: CASSLGGVRWVGEAFF; DNA: TGTGCCAGCAGCTTAGGGGGGGTTCGGTGGGTAGGTGAAGCTTTCTTT
J: TRBJ2-1; D: TRBD2; size: .; V: TRBV28; CDR3: CASTLRASGGGEQFF; DNA: TGTGCCAGCACTCTCCGGGCTAGCGGGGGGGGTGAGCAGTTCTTC
J: TRBJ1-4; D: .; size: .; V: TRBV5-1; CDR3: CASSLMLGGEKLFF; DNA: TGCGCCAGCAGCTTGATGTTAGGAGGTGAAAAACTGTTTTTT
J: TRBJ2-3; D: .; size: .; V: TRBV18; CDR3: CASSLLSSSTDTQYF; DNA: TGTGCCAGCTCACTCCTCAGTTCTAGCACAGATACGCAGTATTTT
J: TRBJ2-3; D: TRBD2; size: .; V: TRBV28; CDR3: CASSSGLAGFTDTQYF; DNA: TGTGCCAGCAGTTCCGGACTAGCGGGGTTCACAGATACGCAGTATTTT
J: TRBJ2-7; D: .; size: .; V: TRBV4-3; CDR3: CASSQDIDRREYF; DNA: TGCGCCAGCAGCCAAGATATAGATCGGAGGGAGTACTTC
J: TRBJ2-1; D: TRBD1; size: .; V: TRBV18; CDR3: CASSPGQGGIEQFF; DNA: TGTGCCAGCTCACCAGGACAGGGCGGTATTGAGCAGTTCTTC
J: TRBJ1-1; D: .; size: .; V: TRBV10-3; CDR3: CAISVTGNTEAFF; DNA: TGTGCCATCAGCGTAACAGGGAACACTGAAGCTTTCTTT
J: TRBJ2-7; D: .; size: .; V: TRBV6-5; CDR3: CASSIERNSYEQYF; DNA: TGTGCCAGCAGTATAGAGCGGAACTCCTACGAGCAGTACTTC
J: TRBJ1-5; D: TRBD1; size: .; V: TRBV28; CDR3: CASRGQTSNQPQHF; DNA: TGTGCCAGCAGGGGACAGACAAGTAATCAGCCCCAGCATTTT
J: TRBJ1-1; D: .; size: .; V: TRBV5-6; CDR3: CASSLRGYERAEAFF; DNA: TGTGCCAGCAGCTTGCGAGGGTATGAGCGGGCTGAAGCTTTCTTT
J: TRBJ2-7; D: .; size: .; V: TRBV2; CDR3: CASTDGSSYEQYF; DNA: TGTGCCAGCACCGACGGGAGCTCCTACGAGCAGTACTTC
J: TRBJ1-5; D: TRBD1; size: .; V: TRBV6-5; CDR3: CASKGGRGQPQHF; DNA: TGTGCCAGCAAAGGGGGCCGGGGTCAGCCCCAGCATTTT
J: TRBJ2-7; D: TRBD1; size: .; V: TRBV7-9; CDR3: CASSHGTGGSYEQYF; DNA: TGTGCCAGCAGCCACGGGACAGGGGGGTCTTACGAGCAGTACTTC
J: TRBJ1-4; D: TRBD1; size: medium-sized; V: TRBV11-2; CDR3: CASSLSRRDRGYNEKLFF; DNA: TGTGCCAGCAGCTTAAGCCGTCGGGACAGGGGGTATAATGAAAAACTGTTTTTT
J: TRBJ2-5; D: .; size: .; V: TRBV5-1; CDR3: CASSLSSGSRETQYF; DNA: TGCGCCAGCAGCTTGAGCTCGGGGAGTCGAGAGACCCAGTACTTC
J: TRBJ1-6; D: .; size: .; V: TRBV28; CDR3: CASIGRVSSYNSPLHF; DNA: TGTGCCAGCATCGGTAGAGTGAGCTCCTATAATTCACCCCTCCACTTT
J: TRBJ1-2; D: TRBD1; size: .; V: TRBV11-1; CDR3: CASSLAPGQFYGYTF; DNA: TGTGCCAGCAGCCTGGCGCCGGGACAGTTCTATGGCTACACCTTC
J: TRBJ2-1; D: TRBD2; size: .; V: TRBV12-5; CDR3: CASALGASGSHSEQFF; DNA: TGTGCTAGTGCTTTAGGGGCTAGCGGGAGTCATAGTGAGCAGTTCTTC